Here is one T cell receptor beta chain with its context. These data come from a study of blood T cell repertoires in COVID-19. V was cut by 3 bases and J by 9 bases, with 30 bases left in between. Germline CDR1 MNHNS, CDR2 SASEGT. CDR3 length: 19 amino acids. Method: immunoSEQ multiplex PCR; TCRdb's copy keeps in-frame clones and lacks some. The sample lists more than 150,000 clones, 70% to 85% occurring once. The sequencing sample was made of peripheral blood. This chain links TRBV6-1 with TRBJ1-5, with unresolved D. This receptor was obtained from a woman older than 75 with acute or convalescent COVID-19. CDR3 DNA sequence: TGTGCCAGCAGTGAGAGCTGGGAGCAGCTTTCGGACCATTTGCGGCCCCAGCATTTT. Protein: CASSESWEQLSDHLRPQHF.